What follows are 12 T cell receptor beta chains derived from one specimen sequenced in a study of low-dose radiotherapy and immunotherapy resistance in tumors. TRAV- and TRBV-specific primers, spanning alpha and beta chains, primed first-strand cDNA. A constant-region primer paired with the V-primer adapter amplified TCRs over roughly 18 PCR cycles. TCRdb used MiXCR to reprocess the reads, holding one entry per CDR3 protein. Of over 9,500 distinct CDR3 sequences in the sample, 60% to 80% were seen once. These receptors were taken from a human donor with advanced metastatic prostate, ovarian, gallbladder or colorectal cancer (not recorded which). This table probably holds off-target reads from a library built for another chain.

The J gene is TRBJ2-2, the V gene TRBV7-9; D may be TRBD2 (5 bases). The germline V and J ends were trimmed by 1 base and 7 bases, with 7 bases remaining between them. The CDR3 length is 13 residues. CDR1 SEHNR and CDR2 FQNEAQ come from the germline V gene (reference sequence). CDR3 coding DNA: TGTGCCAGCAGCTTAGTTGGAGGCGGGGAGCTGTTTTTT. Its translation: CASSLVGGGELFF.

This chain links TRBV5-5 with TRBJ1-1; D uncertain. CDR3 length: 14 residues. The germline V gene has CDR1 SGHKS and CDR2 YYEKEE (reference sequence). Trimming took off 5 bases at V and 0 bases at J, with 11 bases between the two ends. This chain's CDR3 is CASRKPGMNTEAFF. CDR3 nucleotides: TGTGCCAGCAGGAAGCCCGGAATGAACACTGAAGCTTTCTTT.

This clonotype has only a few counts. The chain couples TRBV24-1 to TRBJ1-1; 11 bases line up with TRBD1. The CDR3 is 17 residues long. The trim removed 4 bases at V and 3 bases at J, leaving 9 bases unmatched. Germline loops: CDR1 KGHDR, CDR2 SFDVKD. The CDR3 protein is CATSDSGQGALDTEAFF. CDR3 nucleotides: TGTGCCACCAGTGACTCTGGACAGGGGGCCCTAGACACTGAAGCTTTCTTT.

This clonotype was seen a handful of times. The CDR3 is CASTTGRYTGELFF. The DNA for the CDR3 is TGTGCCAGCACCACCGGACGATACACCGGGGAGCTGTTTTTT. The V gene is TRBV28, the J gene TRBJ2-2; D unresolved. Trimming took 7 bases from V and 3 from J, leaving 12 bases between them. The CDR3 covers 14 residues. CDR1 is MDHEN, CDR2 SYDVKM, per germline.

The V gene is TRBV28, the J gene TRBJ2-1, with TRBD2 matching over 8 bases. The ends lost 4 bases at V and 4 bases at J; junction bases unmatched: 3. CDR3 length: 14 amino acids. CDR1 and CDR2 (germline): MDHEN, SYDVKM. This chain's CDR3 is CASSYSGAYNEQFF. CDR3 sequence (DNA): TGTGCCAGCAGTTATAGCGGGGCGTACAATGAGCAGTTCTTC.

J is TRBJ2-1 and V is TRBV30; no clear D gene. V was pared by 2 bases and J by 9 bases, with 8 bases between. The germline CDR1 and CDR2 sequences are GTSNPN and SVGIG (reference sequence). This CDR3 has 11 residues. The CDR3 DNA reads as TGTGCCTGGAGTAATACGGGTGAGCAGTTCTTC. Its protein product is CAWSNTGEQFF.

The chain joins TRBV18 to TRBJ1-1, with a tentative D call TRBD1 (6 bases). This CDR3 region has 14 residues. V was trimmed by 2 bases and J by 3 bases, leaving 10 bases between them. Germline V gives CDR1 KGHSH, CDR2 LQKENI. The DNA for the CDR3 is TGTGCCAGCTCACCAGGGGGCTGGGACACTGAAGCTTTCTTT. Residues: CASSPGGWDTEAFF.

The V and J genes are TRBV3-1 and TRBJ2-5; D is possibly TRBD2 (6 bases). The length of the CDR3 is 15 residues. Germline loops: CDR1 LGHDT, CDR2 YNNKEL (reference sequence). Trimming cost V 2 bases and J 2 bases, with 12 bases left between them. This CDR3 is CASSQSAGPQETQYF. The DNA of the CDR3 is TGTGCCAGCAGCCAATCGGCGGGGCCTCAAGAGACCCAGTACTTC.

The CDR3 spells CASSQRDSSYEQYF. In DNA, the CDR3 is TGTGCCAGCAGTCAACGGGACAGCTCCTACGAGCAGTACTTC. V and J are TRBV6-2 or TRBV6-3 and TRBJ2-7; 7 bases line up with TRBD1. This CDR3 has 14 amino acids. Per the germline V gene, CDR1 is MNHEY and CDR2 is SVGEGT. V dropped 5 bases and J dropped 0; count of bases not matched to a gene: 4.

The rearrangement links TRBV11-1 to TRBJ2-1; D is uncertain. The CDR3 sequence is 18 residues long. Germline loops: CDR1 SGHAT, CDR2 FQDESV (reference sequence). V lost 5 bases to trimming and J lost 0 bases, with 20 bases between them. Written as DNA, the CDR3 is TGTGCCAGCAGCACCACCACGTCATTCTTAAGCTCCTACAATGAGCAGTTCTTC. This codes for CASSTTTSFLSSYNEQFF.

As DNA, the CDR3 is TGCAGCGTTGAGGGCAGCTCGAACACCGGGGAGCTGTTTTTT. Its protein product is CSVEGSSNTGELFF. The V gene is TRBV29-1, the J gene TRBJ2-2, with D unclear. Germline-derived CDR1 and CDR2 are SQVTM and ANQGSEA. The ends were cut back, 3 bases at V and 0 bases at J, with 8 bases in the middle. This CDR3 is built from 14 residues.

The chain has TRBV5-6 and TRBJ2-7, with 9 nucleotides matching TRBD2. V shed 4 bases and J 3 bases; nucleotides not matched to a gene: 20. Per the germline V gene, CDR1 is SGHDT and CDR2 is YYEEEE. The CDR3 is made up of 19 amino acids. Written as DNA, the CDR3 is TGTGCCAGCAGCCAACCCCTCGGGCGGGGGGGCCTCCCAAACTACGAGCAGTACTTC. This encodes CASSQPLGRGGLPNYEQYF.